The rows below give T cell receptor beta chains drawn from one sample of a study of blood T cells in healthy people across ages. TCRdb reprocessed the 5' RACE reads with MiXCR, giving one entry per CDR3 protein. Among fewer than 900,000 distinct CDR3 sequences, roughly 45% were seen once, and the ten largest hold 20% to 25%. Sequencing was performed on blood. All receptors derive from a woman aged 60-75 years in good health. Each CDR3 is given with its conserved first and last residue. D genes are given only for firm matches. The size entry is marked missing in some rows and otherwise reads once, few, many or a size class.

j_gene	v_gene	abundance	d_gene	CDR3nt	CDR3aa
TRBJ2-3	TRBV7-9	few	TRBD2	TGTGCCAGCAGCCCAGCGACTAGCCTTCCCACAGATACGCAGTATTTT	CASSPATSLPTDTQYF
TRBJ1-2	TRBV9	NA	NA	TGTGCCAGCAGCGGGGTCGGAGGTGATGGCTACACCTTC	CASSGVGGDGYTF
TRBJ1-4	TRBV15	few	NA	TGTGCCACCAGCAGAGGAGCAACGGGGAGTAATGAAAAACTGTTTTTT	CATSRGATGSNEKLFF
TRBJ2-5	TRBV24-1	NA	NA	TGTGCCACCAGTGATTGGAGCGGTGGAGGCGGTAAAGAGACCCAGTACTTC	CATSDWSGGGGKETQYF
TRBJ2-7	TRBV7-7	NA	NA	TGTGCCAGCAGCCCAGGTCCCCCCTACAATGAGCAGTACTTC	CASSPGPPYNEQYF
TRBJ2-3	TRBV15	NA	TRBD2	TGTGCCACCAGCAGAGAGATGGGACTAACAAACACAGATACGCAGTATTTT	CATSREMGLTNTDTQYF
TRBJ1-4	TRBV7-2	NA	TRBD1	TGTGCCAGCAGCCCGTCGGGACAGGGTAATGAAAAACTGTTTTTT	CASSPSGQGNEKLFF
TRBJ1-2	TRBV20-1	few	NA	TGCAGTGCTAGAGATCGCAGGACATCTTTGTATGGCTACACCTTC	CSARDRRTSLYGYTF
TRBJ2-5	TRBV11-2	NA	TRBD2	TGTGCCAGCGGTATCGGGACTAGCACCAATGAGCAGTACTTC	CASGIGTSTNEQYF
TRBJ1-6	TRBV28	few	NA	TGTGCCAGCAGTACGGGGGCGGCATTCAGACCCCTCCACTTT	CASSTGAAFRPLHF
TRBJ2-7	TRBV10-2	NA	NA	TGCGCCAGCAGTGATGGGGTTAGCTCCTACAATGAGCAGTACTTC	CASSDGVSSYNEQYF
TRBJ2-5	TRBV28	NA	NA	TGTGCCAGCAGTTCCCCTTTAGCGGAGGTAGCAGAGACCCAGTACTTC	CASSSPLAEVAETQYF
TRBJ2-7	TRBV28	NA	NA	TGTGCCAGCGTTGACGGGATAATCTACGAGCAGTACTTC	CASVDGIIYEQYF
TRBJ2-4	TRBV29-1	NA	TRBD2	TGCAGCGTTCGACTAGCGGCAAACATTCAGTACTTC	CSVRLAANIQYF
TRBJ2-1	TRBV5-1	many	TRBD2	TGTGCCAGCAGTCCCGGACTAGCCAATGAGCAGTTCTTC	CASSPGLANEQFF
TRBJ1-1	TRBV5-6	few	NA	TGTGCCAGCAGCCCGTGGGGGGTTGGGACTGAAGCTTTCTTT	CASSPWGVGTEAFF
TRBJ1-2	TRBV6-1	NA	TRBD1	TGTGCCAGCAGGACAGGGGGCGGAGGGGGCTACACCTTC	CASRTGGGGGYTF
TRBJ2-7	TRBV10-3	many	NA	TGTGCCATCAGTGAGGCCCGCTACGAGCAGTACTTC	CAISEARYEQYF
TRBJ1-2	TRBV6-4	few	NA	TGTGCCAGCAGCCTGGGGGGCGGCTATGGCTACACCTTC	CASSLGGGYGYTF
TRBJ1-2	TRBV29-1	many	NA	TGCAGCGTAGACACCGGGGTTCGCACCGTCTATGGCTACACCTTC	CSVDTGVRTVYGYTF
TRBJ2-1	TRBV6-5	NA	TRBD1	TGTGCCAGCAGTCGTACCGGGACAGGTATCTACAATGAGCAGTTCTTC	CASSRTGTGIYNEQFF
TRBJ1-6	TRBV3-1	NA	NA	TGTGCCAGCAGCCAGCCGGATAACTCACCCCTCCACTTT	CASSQPDNSPLHF
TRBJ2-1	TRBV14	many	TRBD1	TGTGCCAGCAGCATGACAGGGACGGGTGAGCAGTTCTTC	CASSMTGTGEQFF
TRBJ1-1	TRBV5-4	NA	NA	TGTGCCAGCAGCTTTCCCGCTTCGAACACTGAAGCTTTCTTT	CASSFPASNTEAFF
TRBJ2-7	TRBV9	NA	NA	TGTGCCAGCAGCGTACTTGGCAGGTCCCCCTACGAGCAGTACTTC	CASSVLGRSPYEQYF
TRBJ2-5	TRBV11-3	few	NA	TGTGCCAGCAGCCCCCACGCAGGGGCGGTGGAGACCCAGTACTTC	CASSPHAGAVETQYF
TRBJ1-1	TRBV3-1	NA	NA	TGTGCCAGCAGCCAAGGAATAGCCCTGAACACTGAAGCTTTCTTT	CASSQGIALNTEAFF
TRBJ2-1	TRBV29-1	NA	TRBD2	TGCAGCGTTGGTATAGCGGGAGACCATGAGCAGTTCTTC	CSVGIAGDHEQFF